This T cell receptor beta chain derives from a study of blood T cell repertoires in COVID-19 (dated by TCRdb to about 2020). Some background on the complete study: The collaborator samples originated in the United States, Italy and Spain and spanned the acute and convalescent phases of COVID-19. The repertoires were released in a freely available public database meant as a resource for research on the immune response to SARS-CoV-2. Nearly every sample came with metadata listing a de-identified subject ID, COVID-19 status, age in years and sex. Subjects who had been exposed to COVID-19, were actively infected with it, or had recovered from it provided the deeply sampled blood TCRbeta repertoires that made up the dataset. Where available, HLA class I and class II types were obtained from metadata supplied by the sample provider rather than from assay-based typing. The material from the prospective study consisted of cDNA or gDNA derived from T cells, B-cell-depleted T cells, or PBMCs. The samples were drawn from two sources: the first 160 participants of the ongoing ImmuneRACE study, and over 950 subjects contributed by 6 global collaborators. What the research found in general, with its limitations: How much clinical and demographic metadata was included differed by source and by participant, and the metadata was provided uncurated.

This clone showed up just once. Its binding antigen is unknown. No much larger clonotype is one base removed from it; base qualities were not supplied. From cysteine to phenylalanine, the CDR3 is 14 amino acids long. Solely the CDR3 DNA is kept, with 42 bases framed from the first base. CDR1 and CDR2 (SGHAT, FQNNGV) derive from the germline V gene. V ends up 5 bases short and J 6 bases short, with an unmatched junction base count of 4. Collaborating institutions collected whole blood in K2EDTA tubes following their own protocols. For TCRbeta analysis, collaborators shipped samples as frozen whole blood, isolated PBMCs, or DNA extracted from either of those sample types. The immunoSEQ Assay, a bias-controlled multiplex PCR, was used to amplify TCRbeta CDR3 regions from genomic DNA. The paper's processing steps were these. Nucleated cell counts per sample were estimated from amplification of reference gene primers within the assay. To quantify the absolute abundance of each unique TCRbeta CDR3 rearrangement, sequence reads were collapsed and filtered. For each sample, productive Simpson clonality was calculated as the square root of Simpson's diversity index across productive rearrangements. Held by TCRdb, this immuneACCESS table contains in-frame sequences only and omits some clones. Under half of the omission traces to an unresolved V gene where checked; the cause of the rest is unknown. The D gene and trimming were derived from the DNA, and the V and J assignments and clone size from that table. In this sample the table shows more than 150,000 clones, 86% of which occur a single time. The ten biggest clones cover almost 1% of the sample.

The V and J segments used are TRBV11-2 and TRBJ1-5; a stretch of 10 junction bases matches TRBD1. The sequenced material came from peripheral blood. This clonotype was sampled from a man between 18 and 29 years old with acute or convalescent COVID-19. DNA sequence: TGTGCCAGCAGCACCGGGACAGGGGTTCAGCCCCAGCATTTT. This is translated as CASSTGTGVQPQHF.